This T cell receptor (beta chain) was sequenced for a study of blood T cell repertoires in COVID-19. Study information: Sources were T cells, B-cell-depleted T cells, or PBMCs; the material itself was cDNA or gDNA.

The CDR3 runs 14 residues. Germline-derived CDR1 and CDR2 are LNHDA and SQIVND (reference sequence). Trimming took 3 bases from V and 2 from J, leaving 8 bases between them. TCRdb's copy holds only in-frame clones and misses some; the assay was immunoSEQ multiplex PCR. The sample comprises about 340,000 clones, about 90% of which are singletons, and about 3.5% rests with the top ten. The clonotype comes from a woman aged 18-30 years who had recovered from COVID-19. Specimen: peripheral blood. The rearrangement joins TRBV19 to TRBJ1-5; the D gene is possibly TRBD1 (5 bases). The CDR3 nucleotides read TGTGCCAGTAGTATCCAGACAGGCAATCAGCCCCAGCATTTT. Its protein product is CASSIQTGNQPQHF.